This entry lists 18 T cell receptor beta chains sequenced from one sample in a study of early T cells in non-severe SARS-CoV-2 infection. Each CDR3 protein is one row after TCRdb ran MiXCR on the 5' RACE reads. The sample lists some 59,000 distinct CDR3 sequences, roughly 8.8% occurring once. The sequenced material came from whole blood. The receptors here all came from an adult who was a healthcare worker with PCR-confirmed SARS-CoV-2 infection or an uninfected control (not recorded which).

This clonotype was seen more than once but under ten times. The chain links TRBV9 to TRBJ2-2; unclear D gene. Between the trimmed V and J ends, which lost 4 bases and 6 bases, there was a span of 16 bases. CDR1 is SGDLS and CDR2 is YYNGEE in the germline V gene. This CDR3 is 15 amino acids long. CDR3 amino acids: CASSPRASFSGELFF. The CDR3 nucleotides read TGTGCCAGCAGCCCCCGGGCTAGTTTTTCCGGGGAGCTGTTTTTT.

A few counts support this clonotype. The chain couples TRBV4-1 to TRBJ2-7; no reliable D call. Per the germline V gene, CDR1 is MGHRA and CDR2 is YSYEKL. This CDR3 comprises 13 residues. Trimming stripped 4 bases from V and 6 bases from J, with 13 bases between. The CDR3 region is CASSPMHGREQYF. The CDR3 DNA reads TGCGCCAGCAGCCCGATGCATGGACGCGAGCAGTACTTC.

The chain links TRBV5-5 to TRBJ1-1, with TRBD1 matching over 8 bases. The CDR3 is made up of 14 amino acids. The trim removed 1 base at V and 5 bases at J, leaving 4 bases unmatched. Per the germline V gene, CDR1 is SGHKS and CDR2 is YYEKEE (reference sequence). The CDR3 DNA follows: TGTGCCAGCAGCTTGACAGGGGGAGAAACTGAAGCTTTCTTT. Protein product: CASSLTGGETEAFF. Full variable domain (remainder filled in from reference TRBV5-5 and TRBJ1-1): DAGVTQSPTHLIKTRGQQVTLRCSPISGHKSVSWYQQVLGQGPQFIFQYYEKEERGRGNFPDRFSARQFPNYSSELNVNALLLGDSALYLCASSLTGGETEAFFGQGTRLTVV.

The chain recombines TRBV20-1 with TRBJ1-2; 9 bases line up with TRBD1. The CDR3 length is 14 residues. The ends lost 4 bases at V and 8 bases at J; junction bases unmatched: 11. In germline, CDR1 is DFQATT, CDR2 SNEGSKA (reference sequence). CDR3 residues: CSAMSRTGEGGYTF. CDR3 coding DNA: TGCAGTGCTATGTCCCGGACAGGGGAAGGGGGCTACACCTTC.

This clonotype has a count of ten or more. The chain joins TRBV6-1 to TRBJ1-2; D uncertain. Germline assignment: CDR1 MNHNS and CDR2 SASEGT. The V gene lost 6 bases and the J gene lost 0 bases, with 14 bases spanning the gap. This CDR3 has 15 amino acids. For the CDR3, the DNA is TGTGCCAGCAGCTCAAGGGTAGGACCTAACTATGGCTACACCTTC. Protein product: CASSSRVGPNYGYTF.

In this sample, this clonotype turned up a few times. CDR3 DNA: TGTGCCAGCAGCTCGACACAAAACACTGAAGCTTTCTTT. Its protein product is CASSSTQNTEAFF. This chain uses TRBV7-9 with TRBJ1-1; D not resolved. Deletions cut 4 bases from V and 2 bases from J, with 8 bases between. Per the germline V gene, CDR1 is SEHNR and CDR2 is FQNEAQ (reference sequence). This CDR3 is built from 13 residues.

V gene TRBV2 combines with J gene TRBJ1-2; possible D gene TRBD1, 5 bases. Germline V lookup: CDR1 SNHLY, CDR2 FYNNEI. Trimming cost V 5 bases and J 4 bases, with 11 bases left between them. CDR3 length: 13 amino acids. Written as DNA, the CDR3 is TGTGCCAGCAGTTCGGACAATACCTATGGCTACACCTTC. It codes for CASSSDNTYGYTF.

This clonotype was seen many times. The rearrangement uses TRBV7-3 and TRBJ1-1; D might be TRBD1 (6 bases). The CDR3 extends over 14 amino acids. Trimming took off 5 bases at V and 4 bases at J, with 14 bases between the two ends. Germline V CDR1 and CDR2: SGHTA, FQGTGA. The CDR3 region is CASSRRGDGTEAFF. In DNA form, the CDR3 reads TGTGCCAGCAGCCGAAGGGGGGACGGCACTGAAGCTTTCTTT. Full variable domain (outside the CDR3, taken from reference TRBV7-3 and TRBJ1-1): GAGVSQTPSNKVTEKGKYVELRCDPISGHTALYWYRQSLGQGPEFLIYFQGTGAADDSGLPNDRFFAVRPEGSVSTLKIQRTERGDSAVYLCASSRRGDGTEAFFGQGTRLTVV.

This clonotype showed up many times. For the CDR3, the DNA is TGTGCCAGCAGTCAATCCGGGGCCGGGGCAGATACGCAGTATTTT. It encodes CASSQSGAGADTQYF. The genes are TRBV3-1 and TRBJ2-3, with D perhaps given as TRBD1 or TRBD2 (5 bases each). Between the trimmed V and J ends, which lost 6 bases and 4 bases, there was a span of 17 bases. This CDR3 is built from 15 residues. Looked up from germline, CDR1 is LGHDT and CDR2 is YNNKEL (reference sequence).

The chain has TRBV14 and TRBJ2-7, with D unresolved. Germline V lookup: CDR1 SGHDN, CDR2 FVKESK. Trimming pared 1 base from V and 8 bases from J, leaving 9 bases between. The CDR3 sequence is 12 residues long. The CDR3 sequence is CASSQVAGQQYF. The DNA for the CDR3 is TGTGCCAGCAGCCAAGTCGCCGGTCAGCAGTACTTC.

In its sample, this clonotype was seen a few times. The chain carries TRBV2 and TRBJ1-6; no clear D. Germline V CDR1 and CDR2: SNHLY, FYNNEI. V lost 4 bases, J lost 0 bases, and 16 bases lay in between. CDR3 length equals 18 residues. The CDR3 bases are TGTGCCAGCAGTGTCGCTAGACCATTAAGCTCCTATAATTCACCCCTCCACTTT. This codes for CASSVARPLSSYNSPLHF. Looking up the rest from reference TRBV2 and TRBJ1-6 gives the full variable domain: EPEVTQTPSHQVTQMGQEVILRCVPISNHLYFYWYRQILGQKVEFLVSFYNNEISEKSEIFDDQFSVERPDGSNFTLKIRSTKLEDSAMYFCASSVARPLSSYNSPLHFGNGTRLTVT.

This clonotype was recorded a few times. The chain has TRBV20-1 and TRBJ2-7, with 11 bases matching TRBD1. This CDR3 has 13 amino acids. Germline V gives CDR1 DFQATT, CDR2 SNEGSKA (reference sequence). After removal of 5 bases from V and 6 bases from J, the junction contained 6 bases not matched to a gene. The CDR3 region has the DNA TGCAGTGCTCCCGGACAGGGGGCGGTCGAGCAGTACTTC. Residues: CSAPGQGAVEQYF.

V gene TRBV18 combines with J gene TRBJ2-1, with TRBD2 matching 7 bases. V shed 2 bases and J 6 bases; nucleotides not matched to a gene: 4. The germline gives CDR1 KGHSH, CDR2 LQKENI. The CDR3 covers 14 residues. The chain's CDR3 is CASSPGSGVNEQFF. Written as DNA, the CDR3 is TGTGCCAGCTCACCAGGGAGCGGGGTCAATGAGCAGTTCTTC.

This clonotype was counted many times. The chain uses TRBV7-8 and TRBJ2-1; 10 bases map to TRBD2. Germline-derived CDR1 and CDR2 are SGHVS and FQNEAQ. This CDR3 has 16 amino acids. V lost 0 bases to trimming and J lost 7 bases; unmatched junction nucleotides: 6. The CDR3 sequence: CASSLAKTSGMNEQFF. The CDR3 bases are TGTGCCAGCAGCTTAGCTAAAACTAGCGGGATGAATGAGCAGTTCTTC.

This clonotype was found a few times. CDR3 protein: CASSQGRASATEAFF. The CDR3 region has the DNA TGTGCCAGCAGCCAAGGAAGGGCTAGTGCCACTGAAGCTTTCTTT. The chain couples TRBV14 to TRBJ1-1; no firm D call. This CDR3 is built from 15 residues. Germline V gene data show CDR1 as SGHDN and CDR2 as FVKESK. Trimming left V 1 base short and J 4 bases short, with 13 bases between. The entire variable domain, with the rest obtained from reference TRBV14 and TRBJ1-1, is as follows: EAGVTQFPSHSVIEKGQTVTLRCDPISGHDNLYWYRRVMGKEIKFLLHFVKESKQDESGMPNNRFLAERTGGTYSTLKVQPAELEDSGVYFCASSQGRASATEAFFGQGTRLTVV.

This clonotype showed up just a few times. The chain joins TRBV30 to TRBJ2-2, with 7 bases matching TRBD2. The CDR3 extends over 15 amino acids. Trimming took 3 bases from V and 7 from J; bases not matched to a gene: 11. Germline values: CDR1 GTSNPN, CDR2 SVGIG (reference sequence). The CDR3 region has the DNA TGTGCCTGGAGAGGATTGCGGGGGAGTATCGGGGAGCTGTTTTTT. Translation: CAWRGLRGSIGELFF.

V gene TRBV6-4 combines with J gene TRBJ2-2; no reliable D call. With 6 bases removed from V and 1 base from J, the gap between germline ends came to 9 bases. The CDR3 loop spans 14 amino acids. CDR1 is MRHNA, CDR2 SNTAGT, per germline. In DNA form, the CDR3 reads TGTGCCAGCAGAGTGTTGGAGAACACCGGGGAGCTGTTTTTT. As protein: CASRVLENTGELFF.

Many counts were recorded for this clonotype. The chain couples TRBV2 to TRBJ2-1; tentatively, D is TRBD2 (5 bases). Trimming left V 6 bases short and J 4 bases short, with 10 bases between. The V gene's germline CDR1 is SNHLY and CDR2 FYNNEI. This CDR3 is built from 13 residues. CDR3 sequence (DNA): TGTGCCAGCAGCGCCGGGGTTTACAATGAGCAGTTCTTC. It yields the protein CASSAGVYNEQFF.